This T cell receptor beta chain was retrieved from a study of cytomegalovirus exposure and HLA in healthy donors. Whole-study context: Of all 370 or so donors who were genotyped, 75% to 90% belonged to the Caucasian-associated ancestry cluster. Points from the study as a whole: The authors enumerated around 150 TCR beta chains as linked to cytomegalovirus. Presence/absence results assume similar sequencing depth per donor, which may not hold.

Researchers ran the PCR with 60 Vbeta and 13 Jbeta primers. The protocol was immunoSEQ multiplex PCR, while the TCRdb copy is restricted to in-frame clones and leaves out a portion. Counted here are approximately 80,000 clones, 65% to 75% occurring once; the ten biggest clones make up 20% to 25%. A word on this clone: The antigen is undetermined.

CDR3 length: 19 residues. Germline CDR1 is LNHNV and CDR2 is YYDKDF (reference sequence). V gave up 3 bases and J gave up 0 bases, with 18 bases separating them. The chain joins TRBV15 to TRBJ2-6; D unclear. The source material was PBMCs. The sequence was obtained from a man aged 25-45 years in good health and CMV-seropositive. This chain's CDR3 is CATSSLTSVRSSGANVLTF. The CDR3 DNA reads TGTGCCACCAGCAGTTTGACTTCCGTCCGGAGCTCTGGGGCCAACGTCCTGACTTTC.